This paragraph covers one TCR beta chain sequence. Only in-frame clones appear in the TCRdb table, and some are missing; sequencing was by immunoSEQ multiplex PCR. Of around 110,000 clones in the sample, approximately 90% were seen once. The sample originates from a study of control samples from healthy donors and cancer patients. V was cut by 3 bases and J by 9 bases, with 9 bases left in between. Per the germline V gene, CDR1 is MDHEN and CDR2 is SYDVKM. The CDR3 is 12 residues long. Material for sequencing was PBMCs. The chain couples TRBV28 to TRBJ2-1; the D is unclear. This clonotype was sampled from a woman aged 45-65 years with colorectal cancer. CDR3 in DNA: TGTGCCAGCAGTTTTCTTCGAGGTGAGCAGTTCTTC. Translating it yields CASSFLRGEQFF.